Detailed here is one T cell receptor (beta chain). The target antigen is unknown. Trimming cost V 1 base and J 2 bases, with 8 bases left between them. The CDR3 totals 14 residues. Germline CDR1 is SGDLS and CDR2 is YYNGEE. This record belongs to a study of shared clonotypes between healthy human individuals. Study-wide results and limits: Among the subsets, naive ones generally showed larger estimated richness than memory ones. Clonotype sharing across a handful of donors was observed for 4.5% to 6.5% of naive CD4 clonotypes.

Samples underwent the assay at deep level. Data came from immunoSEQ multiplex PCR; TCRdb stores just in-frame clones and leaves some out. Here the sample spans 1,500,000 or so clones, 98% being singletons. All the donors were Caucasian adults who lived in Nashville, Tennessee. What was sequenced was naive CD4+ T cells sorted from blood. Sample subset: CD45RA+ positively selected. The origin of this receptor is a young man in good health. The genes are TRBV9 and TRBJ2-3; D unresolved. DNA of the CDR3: TGTGCCAGCAGCGTATCCCAACACACAGATACGCAGTATTTT. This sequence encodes CASSVSQHTDTQYF.